This T cell receptor (beta chain) appears in the sequencing data of a study of blood T cells in healthy people across ages. Study as a whole: Per two T cells, template switching captured roughly one barcoded beta molecule.

Peripheral blood from each donor was collected in a volume of about 10 milliliters. This CDR3 contains 16 residues. CDR1 and CDR2 (germline): MDHEN, SYDVKM. The germline V and J ends were trimmed by 4 bases and 2 bases, with 18 bases remaining between them. PCR was performed a second time for about 6 to 12 cycles using a sample-barcoded 5' primer and a J-beta primer mix. The template-switch adaptor, which had 12 random nucleotides, put a tag on each cDNA molecule. At least 2.5 million CDR3-containing paired-end reads were obtained per sample. TCRdb itself ran the 5' RACE reads through MiXCR, one entry per CDR3 protein. The sample holds some 1 million distinct CDR3 sequences, less than 50% seen once. This clonotype occurred a few times.

The chain carries TRBV28 and TRBJ2-7, with a weak D call TRBD2 (5 bases). This receptor was identified in a woman aged 55-70 years in good health. Material for sequencing was blood. This CDR3 reads CASSYPDLAQTYEQYF. DNA of the CDR3: TGTGCCAGCAGTTACCCCGATCTAGCTCAAACCTACGAGCAGTACTTC.